This section outlines one TCR beta chain sequence together with its context. The CDR3 is 17 amino acids. Germline CDR1 is MDHEN and CDR2 is SYDVKM. The trim removed 2 bases at V and 9 bases at J, leaving 13 bases unmatched. The data derive from a study of blood T cell repertoires in COVID-19. Assay: immunoSEQ multiplex PCR; the TCRdb copy retains only in-frame clones and omits some. The sample has about 150,000 clones, about 77% seen once. This sequence was found in a man in his sixties with acute or convalescent COVID-19. Sequencing used peripheral blood. J is TRBJ1-6 and V is TRBV28; 7 bases map to TRBD1. The CDR3 nucleotides are TGTGCCAGCAGTTTACCGGAAACAGGGGCATTGGGTTCACCCCTCCACTTT. This translates into CASSLPETGALGSPLHF.